These 32 T cell receptor beta chains share one sample of origin, sequenced in a study of neurological immune-mediated disorders. One entry per CDR3 protein, called by TCRdb with MiXCR from the 5' RACE reads. The table has some 15,000 distinct CDR3 sequences, 3.5% seen once. The specimen sequenced was CD8+ T cells from blood. Receptors were obtained from a woman in her thirties or forties in good health.

This clonotype was recorded many times. The gene calls are TRBV27 and TRBJ2-2, with 7 bases matching TRBD2. CDR1 and CDR2 from the germline V gene are MNHEY and SMNVEV (reference sequence). J was trimmed by 4 bases and V by 3 bases; bases with no gene match: 2. The CDR3 has 14 amino acids. The CDR3 is CASSFGRPTGELFF. The DNA for the CDR3 is TGTGCCAGCAGTTTCGGGAGGCCCACCGGGGAGCTGTTTTTT.

Many counts were recorded for this clonotype. The genes are TRBV5-1 and TRBJ2-7; 7 nucleotides align to TRBD1. Germline V gene lookup returns CDR1 SGHRS and CDR2 YFSETQ. The CDR3 runs to 13 residues. J lost 2 bases, V lost 1 base, and 0 bases had no gene match. The CDR3 bases are TGCGCCAGCAGCTTGACAGGGGCCTACGAGCAGTACTTC. It encodes CASSLTGAYEQYF.

This clonotype was detected many times. V and J are TRBV6-1 and TRBJ1-2; 7 bases match TRBD1. The ends lost 7 bases at V and 1 base at J; junction bases unmatched: 9. The CDR3 runs to 15 residues. Germline CDR1 and CDR2: MNHNS and SASEGT. In DNA, the CDR3 is TGTGCCAGCAACAGTAACAGGGGAAGTAACTATGGCTACACCTTC. Residues: CASNSNRGSNYGYTF.

This clonotype has ten or more counts. The V gene is TRBV10-3, the J gene TRBJ2-2; D might be TRBD2 (5 bases). CDR3 length: 16 amino acids. V lost 3 bases and J lost 3, with 14 bases in between. Germline loops: CDR1 ENHRY, CDR2 SYGVKD. The CDR3 DNA follows: TGTGCCATCAGTGAAGGAGTAGAGGGTTACACCGGGGAGCTGTTTTTT. It codes for CAISEGVEGYTGELFF.

This clonotype was picked up many times. A read error may account for a junction end that differs from germline. The rearrangement uses TRBV6-5 and TRBJ2-2; tentative D call: TRBD1 (5 bases). The germline gives CDR1 MNHEY, CDR2 SVGAGI. The CDR3 sequence is 15 residues long. The CDR3 coding sequence is TGTGCCAGCAGTTACTCCCCAGGGAACGCCGGGGAGCTGTTTTTT. Its translation is CASSYSPGNAGELFF.

This chain links TRBV5-1 with TRBJ1-1, with 7 bases that match TRBD1. CDR3 size: 16 residues. CDR1 and CDR2 (germline): SGHRS, YFSETQ. Losses at the gene ends were 0 bases for V and 1 base for J; bases not matched to a gene: 6. CDR3 in amino acids: CASSLASGGRNTEAFF. CDR3 coding DNA: TGCGCCAGCAGCTTGGCTTCAGGGGGGAGGAACACTGAAGCTTTCTTT.

This clonotype was found many times. The gene calls are TRBV13 and TRBJ2-7; 7 bases are shared with TRBD1. The junction had 3 bases not matched to a gene; V was cut back by 5 bases and J by 2 bases. Per germline, CDR1 PRHDT and CDR2 FYEKMQ (reference sequence). This CDR3 has 13 amino acids. The CDR3: CASSDDRAYEQYF. As DNA, the CDR3 is TGTGCCAGCAGCGACGACAGGGCCTACGAGCAGTACTTC.

This clonotype was seen ten or more times. This rearrangement joins TRBV4-3 to TRBJ2-6; D perhaps matches TRBD1 (5 bases). With 0 bases removed from V and 12 bases from J, the gap between germline ends came to 12 bases. The CDR3 covers 14 residues. Germline assignment: CDR1 LGHNA and CDR2 YSLEER. The CDR3 is CASSQEIQALVLTF. The DNA of the CDR3 is TGCGCCAGCAGCCAAGAAATACAGGCTCTCGTCCTGACTTTC.

This clonotype was counted ten times or more. The rearrangement joins TRBV14 to TRBJ1-5; D unclear. Trimming cost V 1 base and J 3 bases, with 4 bases left between them. The length of the CDR3 is 13 residues. CDR1 and CDR2 (germline): SGHDN, FVKESK. The CDR3 is CASSQALNQPQHF. The CDR3 DNA reads as TGTGCCAGCAGCCAAGCCCTCAATCAGCCCCAGCATTTT.

At least ten counts were recorded for this clonotype. The gene calls are TRBV7-3 and TRBJ2-1; 11 bases align to TRBD2. With V trimmed by 5 bases and J by 5 bases, 14 bases remained unmatched. Per the germline V gene, CDR1 is SGHTA and CDR2 is FQGTGA. The CDR3 length is 18 residues. The CDR3 DNA reads TGTGCCAGCAGCCTCAGAGCGGTAGCGGGAGGGCCAGACAATGAGCAGTTCTTC. Translation gives CASSLRAVAGGPDNEQFF.

This clonotype was counted at least ten times. This rearrangement joins TRBV29-1 to TRBJ1-4, with a tentative D call TRBD1 (5 bases). This CDR3 is 14 amino acids long. The V gene lost 5 bases and the J gene lost 2 bases, with 12 bases spanning the gap. CDR1 is SQVTM, CDR2 ANQGSEA, per germline. The CDR3 protein is CSVTWGNTNEKLFF. The CDR3 coding sequence is TGCAGCGTTACTTGGGGGAACACTAATGAAAAACTGTTTTTT.

This clonotype was observed many times. V is TRBV5-1 and J is TRBJ2-7; tentatively, D is TRBD1 or TRBD2 (5 bases each). There are 14 residues in the CDR3. V gave up 5 bases and J gave up 2 bases, with 14 bases separating them. Germline V gives CDR1 SGHRS, CDR2 YFSETQ. The CDR3 here is CASRDRDGTYEQYF. The CDR3 DNA reads as TGCGCCAGCAGAGACCGGGACGGGACCTACGAGCAGTACTTC. Filled out from reference TRBV5-1 and TRBJ2-7, the complete variable domain reads KAGVTQTPRYLIKTRGQQVTLSCSPISGHRSVSWYQQTPGQGLQFLFEYFSETQRNKGNFPGRFSGRQFSNSRSEMNVSTLELGDSALYLCASRDRDGTYEQYFGPGTRLTVT.

This clonotype was seen ten or more times. This chain connects TRBV27 to TRBJ2-7, with 11 bases that match TRBD2. V shed 6 bases, J shed 2 bases, and the junction held 6 bases outside the gene matches. This CDR3 has 15 residues. Per the germline V gene, CDR1 is MNHEY and CDR2 is SMNVEV (reference sequence). The CDR3 DNA reads as TGTGCCAGCAGCACGGGACTAGCGGTACCCTACGAGCAGTACTTC. Translation: CASSTGLAVPYEQYF.

The chain employs TRBV11-3 and TRBJ2-3; 10 bases agree with TRBD2. The CDR3 extends over 17 amino acids. J was trimmed by 1 base and V by 5 bases; bases with no gene match: 9. The germline CDR1 and CDR2 sequences are SGHNT and YENEEA. CDR3 sequence reads: CASSETSGPRGTDTQYF. The CDR3 bases are TGTGCCAGCAGCGAGACTAGCGGGCCGCGTGGCACAGATACGCAGTATTTT.

This clonotype was observed many times. The chain carries TRBV4-2 and TRBJ2-3; a weak D match, TRBD2 (5 bases). Per germline, CDR1 LGHNA and CDR2 YNFKEQ. Trimming shortened V by 1 base and J by 1 base, and 12 bases separated the two germline ends. This CDR3 has 16 amino acids. DNA for the CDR3: TGTGCCAGCAGCCAAGTCCCCTGGCGGGGCACAGATACGCAGTATTTT. It translates to CASSQVPWRGTDTQYF.

Turning to this clonotype: A junction end diverges from the germline sequence, so it may reflect a read error. The chain is built from TRBV12-3 or TRBV12-4 and TRBJ2-3; D unresolved. This CDR3 has 13 amino acids. The CDR3 sequence: CASGLREADTQYF. As DNA, the CDR3 is TGTGCCAGCGGTTTACGCGAGGCAGATACGCAGTATTTT.

The V and J genes are TRBV29-1 and TRBJ2-3; D may be TRBD2 (6 bases). This CDR3 is built from 13 residues. Trimming cost V 7 bases and J 3 bases, with 14 bases left between them. Germline CDR1 and CDR2: SQVTM and ANQGSEA. The CDR3 coding sequence is TGCAGCGCCGGGGACTTTCGTACAGATACGCAGTATTTT. Translating gives CSAGDFRTDTQYF.

This clonotype has a count of ten or more. The chain carries TRBV10-3 and TRBJ2-7; D is perhaps TRBD2 (5 bases). CDR3 length: 14 residues. V lost 0 bases to trimming and J lost 1 base, with 7 bases between them. The germline gives CDR1 ENHRY, CDR2 SYGVKD. The CDR3, as DNA: TGTGCCATCAGTGAGTCCGGGGATTCCTACGAGCAGTACTTC. It translates to CAISESGDSYEQYF.

This clonotype appeared many times. The chain uses TRBV28 and TRBJ2-7; D perhaps matches TRBD1 (5 bases). Trimming removed 5 bases at V and 0 bases at J, with 8 bases between. CDR3 length equals 13 residues. The germline gives CDR1 MDHEN, CDR2 SYDVKM. The CDR3 DNA sequence: TGTGCCAGCAGTAGACAGAGCTCCTACGAGCAGTACTTC. Translation gives CASSRQSSYEQYF. Filled out from reference TRBV28 and TRBJ2-7, the complete variable domain reads DVKVTQSSRYLVKRTGEKVFLECVQDMDHENMFWYRQDPGLGLRLIYFSYDVKMKEKGDIPEGYSVSREKKERFSLILESASTNQTSMYLCASSRQSSYEQYFGPGTRLTVT.

The sample holds many counts of this clonotype. One end of the junction does not line up with germline, which may come from a read error. This rearrangement joins TRBV6-5 to TRBJ2-3; 8 nucleotides agree with TRBD2. The CDR3 sequence is 15 residues long. Germline values: CDR1 MNHEY, CDR2 SVGAGI. CDR3 bases: TGTGCCAGCAGTAACTCGGGCGGGAGGACAGATACGCAGTATTTT. Translated, it gives CASSNSGGRTDTQYF.

This clonotype showed up many times. The genes are TRBV5-1 and TRBJ2-7, with 9 bases identical to TRBD1. Germline V gene lookup returns CDR1 SGHRS and CDR2 YFSETQ. CDR3 length equals 15 residues. With 2 bases clipped from V and 1 base from J, the junction kept 4 bases outside the gene matches. The CDR3, as DNA: TGCGCCAGCAGCTTTGTGGGGACAGGGTCCTACGAGCAGTACTTC. Amino acid sequence: CASSFVGTGSYEQYF.

The sample holds many counts of this clonotype. The rearrangement joins TRBV20-1 to TRBJ2-3; the D is unclear. The germline V gene has CDR1 DFQATT and CDR2 SNEGSKA (reference sequence). The CDR3 consists of 16 residues. V dropped 1 base and J dropped 0 bases, with 14 bases sitting between them. This chain's CDR3 is CSARGLDSPSTDTQYF. CDR3 DNA sequence: TGCAGTGCTAGAGGTTTAGACTCGCCTAGCACAGATACGCAGTATTTT.

This clonotype was seen at least ten times. The chain uses TRBV12-3 or TRBV12-4 and TRBJ2-1; the D gene is possibly TRBD1 (5 bases). The CDR3 totals 13 residues. Trimming cost V 8 bases and J 4 bases, with 12 bases left between them. In DNA form, the CDR3 reads TGTGCCAGCTGGGCAGGGTTGTACAATGAGCAGTTCTTC. The encoded protein is CASWAGLYNEQFF.

This clonotype was detected many times. CDR3 residues: CASTAGTASYEQYF. The CDR3 region has the DNA TGCGCCAGCACCGCCGGGACGGCTTCCTACGAGCAGTACTTC. The rearrangement uses TRBV5-1 and TRBJ2-7; D may correspond to TRBD1 or TRBD2 (5 bases each). From germline, CDR1 is SGHRS and CDR2 YFSETQ. V was clipped by 6 bases and J by 1 base, with 14 bases between them. The CDR3 consists of 14 residues.

This clonotype was detected many times. The chain employs TRBV9 and TRBJ2-7; 11 bases fit TRBD2. Germline assignment: CDR1 SGDLS and CDR2 YYNGEE. V was clipped by 1 base and J by 3 bases; unmatched bases: 3. The CDR3 has 15 residues. CDR3 sequence reads: CASSVLGTSGYEQYF. Here the CDR3 DNA reads TGTGCCAGCAGCGTACTTGGGACTAGCGGCTACGAGCAGTACTTC. Full variable domain (missing parts from reference TRBV9 and TRBJ2-7): DSGVTQTPKHLITATGQRVTLRCSPRSGDLSVYWYQQSLDQGLQFLIQYYNGEERAKGNILERFSAQQFPDLHSELNLSSLELGDSALYFCASSVLGTSGYEQYFGPGTRLTVT.

At least ten counts were recorded for this clonotype. The rearrangement links TRBV27 to TRBJ2-1; D possibly corresponds to TRBD2 (6 bases). V was clipped by 3 bases and J by 0 bases, with 9 bases between them. This CDR3 has 15 amino acids. In germline, CDR1 is MNHEY, CDR2 SMNVEV (reference sequence). For the CDR3, the DNA is TGTGCCAGCAGTTTTAGCGGTTACTCCTACAATGAGCAGTTCTTC. It codes for CASSFSGYSYNEQFF.

This clonotype was picked up many times. The rearrangement joins TRBV6-1 to TRBJ2-3; possible D gene TRBD1, 5 bases. Per germline, CDR1 MNHNS and CDR2 SASEGT. The CDR3 has 13 amino acids. The V gene lost 7 bases and the J gene lost 3 bases, with 11 bases spanning the gap. CDR3 sequence (DNA): TGTGCCAGCAATTTCGACAGAACAGATACGCAGTATTTT. The encoded protein is CASNFDRTDTQYF.

This clonotype was seen at least ten times. The chain couples TRBV29-1 to TRBJ2-7; no firm D call. CDR1 and CDR2 from the germline V gene are SQVTM and ANQGSEA. This CDR3 spans 13 amino acids. V shed 6 bases and J shed 2 bases, with 14 bases lying between them. As DNA, the CDR3 is TGCAGCGTCCAGGCCCTAACCACCTACGAGCAGTACTTC. Protein sequence: CSVQALTTYEQYF.

There are many counts of this clonotype. The chain employs TRBV5-1 and TRBJ1-2, with 7 bases that match TRBD1. The CDR3 totals 15 residues. Germline CDR1 and CDR2: SGHRS and YFSETQ. Unmatched junction bases numbered 9, after V lost 3 bases and J lost 4 bases. CDR3: CASSWRPGQIYGYTF. CDR3 DNA sequence: TGCGCCAGCAGCTGGCGCCCGGGACAGATCTATGGCTACACCTTC.

In its sample, this clonotype was seen many times. The chain links TRBV11-2 to TRBJ2-1; D is possibly TRBD2 (6 bases). The CDR3 has 16 amino acids. Trimming shortened V by 5 bases and J by 5 bases, and 19 bases separated the two germline ends. Germline lookup yields CDR1 SGHAT and CDR2 FQNNGV. The DNA of the CDR3 is TGTGCCAGCAGCCCTAAGGACTATCCCTTTGACAATGAGCAGTTCTTC. It is translated as CASSPKDYPFDNEQFF.

This clonotype appeared many times. The rearrangement links TRBV29-1 to TRBJ2-7; D perhaps matches TRBD1 (6 bases). The germline gives CDR1 SQVTM, CDR2 ANQGSEA. The CDR3 is 16 amino acids. Trimming cost V 1 base and J 3 bases, with 19 bases left between them. In nucleotides, the CDR3 is TGCAGCGTTGAAGCAACACAGGGAACTTCTATCTACGAGCAGTACTTC. This sequence encodes CSVEATQGTSIYEQYF.

This clonotype was found many times. The J gene is TRBJ1-1, the V gene TRBV29-1; a weak D match, TRBD1 (5 bases). The CDR3 is 12 residues long. Per the germline V gene, CDR1 is SQVTM and CDR2 is ANQGSEA. With 7 bases removed from V and 6 bases from J, the gap between germline ends came to 15 bases. CDR3 in amino acids: CSAATGLPEAFF. The CDR3 DNA reads as TGCAGCGCCGCCACAGGTCTTCCTGAAGCTTTCTTT.